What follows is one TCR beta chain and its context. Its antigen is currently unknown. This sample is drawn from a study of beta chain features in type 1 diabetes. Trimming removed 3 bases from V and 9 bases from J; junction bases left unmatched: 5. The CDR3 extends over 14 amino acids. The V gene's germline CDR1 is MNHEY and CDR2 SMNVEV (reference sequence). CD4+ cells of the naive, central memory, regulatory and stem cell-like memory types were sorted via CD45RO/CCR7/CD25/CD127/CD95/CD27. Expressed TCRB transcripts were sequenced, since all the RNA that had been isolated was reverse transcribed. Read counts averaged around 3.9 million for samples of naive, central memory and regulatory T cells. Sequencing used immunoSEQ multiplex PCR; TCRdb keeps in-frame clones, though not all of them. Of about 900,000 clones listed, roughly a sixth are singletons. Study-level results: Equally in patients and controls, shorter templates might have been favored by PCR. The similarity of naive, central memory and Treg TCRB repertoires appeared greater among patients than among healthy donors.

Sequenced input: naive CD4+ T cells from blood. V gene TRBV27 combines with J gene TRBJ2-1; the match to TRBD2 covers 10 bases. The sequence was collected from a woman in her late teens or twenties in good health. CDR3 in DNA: TGTGCCAGCAGTTTGTCTTTAGCGGGAGGTGAGCAGTTCTTC. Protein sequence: CASSLSLAGGEQFF.